One sample yielded the 24 T cell receptor beta chains listed below, sequenced in a study of shared clonotypes between healthy human individuals. Positive CCR7 selection of CD45RO-negative cells yielded the naive CD8 cells, and terminally differentiated effector memory CD45RA+ cells were excluded. Using immunoSEQ multiplex PCR, the repertoire was profiled, and TCRdb retains in-frame clones only, with some absent. The sample includes about 1.9 million clones, roughly 95% of them seen just once. The specimen sequenced was naive CD8+ T cells from PBMCs. Every receptor here comes from a young man in good health. Some clones in this sample may be carry-over from other donors' samples.

Details on this clone: The same CDR3 arises from other DNA sequences in this sample as well. The chain combines TRBV4-1 with TRBJ2-2; D remains unclear. The CDR3 is made up of 12 amino acids. The germline gives CDR1 MGHRA, CDR2 YSYEKL. V dropped 3 bases and J dropped 5 bases, with 4 bases sitting between them. The CDR3 bases are TGCGCCAGCAGCCAGAGAACCGGGGAGCTGTTTTTT. Translating gives CASSQRTGELFF.

This clone was seen once. At the DNA level, this CDR3 is encoded by other sequences in the same sample as well. V gene TRBV11-2 combines with J gene TRBJ2-7, with 7 bases lining up with TRBD2. This CDR3 is 14 amino acids long. Germline trimming cut 1 base from V and 4 bases from J; bases unmatched to any gene: 4. The germline gives CDR1 SGHAT, CDR2 FQNNGV. The CDR3: CASSLGLAVYEQYF. CDR3 DNA sequence: TGTGCCAGCAGCTTAGGGCTAGCGGTGTACGAGCAGTACTTC.

This clone came up once. The genes are TRBV5-1 and TRBJ2-3; maybe TRBD2 (6 bases). The V and J ends lost 3 bases and 4 bases respectively, with 15 bases between them. The CDR3 has 15 amino acids. The germline V gene has CDR1 SGHRS and CDR2 YFSETQ. The CDR3 DNA reads as TGCGCCAGCAGCTCCCGGACCAGGGAGGCAGATACGCAGTATTTT. This codes for CASSSRTREADTQYF.

V and J are TRBV29-1 and TRBJ2-7, with 9 nucleotides matching TRBD2. This CDR3 contains 19 residues. V trimming: 1 base; J trimming: 3 bases; junction bases outside the gene matches: 19. The germline V gene encodes CDR1 SQVTM and CDR2 ANQGSEA. The CDR3 sequence is CSVEAGTSSLTEVNYEQYF. In DNA, the CDR3 is TGCAGCGTTGAAGCCGGGACTAGCAGCCTAACGGAGGTGAACTACGAGCAGTACTTC.

Only one count was recorded for this clone. V gene TRBV27 combines with J gene TRBJ2-2; no clear D gene. Germline V gives CDR1 MNHEY, CDR2 SMNVEV (reference sequence). This CDR3 has 13 residues. V lost 2 bases, J lost 5 bases, and 6 bases lay in between. CDR3 protein: CASSLQITGELFF. In DNA form, the CDR3 reads TGTGCCAGCAGTTTACAGATAACCGGGGAGCTGTTTTTT.

On this clone itself: The sample carries other DNA sequences with the same CDR3. The chain has TRBV29-1 and TRBJ2-1; TRBD2 matches 9 bases. Unmatched junction bases numbered 4, after V lost 4 bases and J lost 3 bases. Looked up from germline, CDR1 is SQVTM and CDR2 is ANQGSEA. This CDR3 is 14 amino acids long. CDR3 DNA sequence: TGCAGCGTTGTTTTACTAGCGGGCTACAATGAGCAGTTCTTC. It yields the protein CSVVLLAGYNEQFF.

This clone was found once. The V gene is TRBV11-3, the J gene TRBJ2-7; 9 nucleotides align to TRBD2. Per the germline V gene, CDR1 is SGHNT and CDR2 is YENEEA. The CDR3 totals 13 residues. The trim removed 5 bases at V and 5 bases at J, leaving 4 bases unmatched. The CDR3 region is CASSTRTSDEQYF. CDR3 coding DNA: TGTGCCAGCAGCACACGGACTAGCGACGAGCAGTACTTC.

This clone has only one observation. V usage is TRBV5-1 and J usage is TRBJ1-2; D ambiguous. Germline V lookup: CDR1 SGHRS, CDR2 YFSETQ. V lost 0 bases and J lost 1, with 13 bases in between. CDR3 length: 16 amino acids. The CDR3 bases are TGCGCCAGCAGCTTGGTGGACTATCGGGATAACTATGGCTACACCTTC. This sequence encodes CASSLVDYRDNYGYTF.

The chain carries TRBV7-8 and TRBJ2-5; D uncertain. CDR1 is SGHVS, CDR2 FQNEAQ, per germline. V dropped 1 base and J dropped 3 bases, with 3 bases sitting between them. The CDR3 spans 12 residues. CDR3 sequence: CASSLEEETQYF. The CDR3 region has the DNA TGTGCCAGCAGCTTAGAGGAAGAGACCCAGTACTTC.

J is TRBJ2-7 and V is TRBV2, with D uncertain. There are 14 residues in the CDR3. The germline gives CDR1 SNHLY, CDR2 FYNNEI. Trimming removed 3 bases from V and 2 bases from J, with 11 bases in between. The CDR3 spells CASSDLGRTYEQYF. DNA for the CDR3: TGTGCCAGCAGTGATCTGGGCAGGACCTACGAGCAGTACTTC. The variable domain in full, completed from reference TRBV2 and TRBJ2-7, reads EPEVTQTPSHQVTQMGQEVILRCVPISNHLYFYWYRQILGQKVEFLVSFYNNEISEKSEIFDDQFSVERPDGSNFTLKIRSTKLEDSAMYFCASSDLGRTYEQYFGPGTRLTVT.

The chain links TRBV7-2 to TRBJ2-2; 11 positions agree with TRBD2. The V segment lost 5 bases and the J segment 0 bases; nucleotides outside the gene matches: 5. The CDR3 contains 17 residues. The V gene's germline CDR1 is SGHTA and CDR2 FQGNSA. Here the CDR3 reads CASSPGTSGSNTGELFF. The CDR3 coding sequence is TGTGCCAGCAGCCCAGGGACTAGCGGTTCGAACACCGGGGAGCTGTTTTTT. Variable domain in full (rest from reference TRBV7-2 and TRBJ2-2): GAGVSQSPSNKVTEKGKDVELRCDPISGHTALYWYRQSLGQGLEFLIYFQGNSAPDKSGLPSDRFSAERTGGSVSTLTIQRTQQEDSAVYLCASSPGTSGSNTGELFFGEGSRLTVL.

This rearrangement joins TRBV13 to TRBJ1-2; 7 bases are a match to TRBD1. CDR1 is PRHDT, CDR2 FYEKMQ, per germline (reference sequence). Trimming at V came to 5 bases and at J to 4 bases, leaving 10 bases not matched to a gene. This CDR3 spans 15 amino acids. The CDR3 coding sequence is TGTGCCAGCAGCCAGTGGCGGACAGGTTCCTATGGCTACACCTTC. Translated: CASSQWRTGSYGYTF. Filled out from reference TRBV13 and TRBJ1-2, the complete variable domain reads AAGVIQSPRHLIKEKRETATLKCYPIPRHDTVYWYQQGPGQDPQFLISFYEKMQSDKGSIPDRFSAQQFSDYHSELNMSSLELGDSALYFCASSQWRTGSYGYTFGSGTRLTVV.

This chain joins TRBV9 and TRBJ2-7, with unresolved D. Per germline, CDR1 SGDLS and CDR2 YYNGEE. Trimming shortened V by 3 bases and J by 4 bases, and 8 bases separated the two germline ends. The CDR3 runs to 12 residues. The CDR3 nucleotides are TGTGCCAGCAGCGGAACACCGTACGAGCAGTACTTC. Translated: CASSGTPYEQYF.

The chain has TRBV4-1 and TRBJ1-1, with 7 nucleotides matching TRBD1. In germline, CDR1 is MGHRA, CDR2 YSYEKL. This CDR3 contains 18 residues. V lost 3 bases and J lost 2; bases outside the gene matches: 15. The CDR3 region has the DNA TGCGCCAGCAGCCACCATGAGGAGGGGGCCCGATACAACACTGAAGCTTTCTTT. It yields the protein CASSHHEEGARYNTEAFF.

Only a few counts were recorded for this clone. CDR3 in DNA: TGTGCCAGCAGTGAATCGGGGGGCGGCAATCAGCCCCAGCATTTT. Encoded protein: CASSESGGGNQPQHF. The chain recombines TRBV6-1 with TRBJ1-5; possible D gene TRBD1, 6 bases. V dropped 2 bases and J dropped 2 bases, with 10 bases sitting between them. Germline V lookup: CDR1 MNHNS, CDR2 SASEGT. The CDR3 runs 15 residues.

The chain is built from TRBV15 and TRBJ2-1, with TRBD1 identical over 7 bases. CDR1 LNHNV and CDR2 YYDKDF come from the germline V gene (reference sequence). V shed 9 bases, J shed 8 bases, and the junction held 10 bases outside the gene matches. The CDR3 length is 13 residues. The CDR3 sequence: CATEDRTGYEQFF. The CDR3 region has the DNA TGTGCCACAGAGGACAGGACTGGCTATGAGCAGTTCTTC. The full variable domain, its missing parts supplied by reference TRBV15 and TRBJ2-1, is DAMVIQNPRYQVTQFGKPVTLSCSQTLNHNVMYWYQQKSSQAPKLLFHYYDKDFNNEADTPDNFQSRRPNTSFCFLDIRSPGLGDTAMYLCATEDRTGYEQFFGPGTRLTVL.

The chain employs TRBV29-1 and TRBJ1-2, with D tentatively TRBD1 (5 bases). This CDR3 comprises 15 residues. V lost 0 bases and J lost 4, with 15 bases in between. In germline, CDR1 is SQVTM, CDR2 ANQGSEA. This CDR3 reads CSVEDAGGGIYGYTF. The CDR3 nucleotides are TGCAGCGTTGAAGACGCGGGGGGTGGGATCTATGGCTACACCTTC.

V and J are TRBV4-3 and TRBJ2-1; D is uncertain. The CDR3 consists of 15 residues. The germline V gene encodes CDR1 LGHNA and CDR2 YSLEER. Trimming removed 4 bases from V and 5 bases from J, with 15 bases in between. As DNA, the CDR3 is TGCGCCAGCAGCCCCTCGTACCGGACCAACAATGAGCAGTTCTTC. Its translation: CASSPSYRTNNEQFF.

This clone appeared once. The CDR3, as DNA: TGTGCCAGTAGTAATCGGGGGCTGGGGAACACTGAAGCTTTCTTT. This sequence encodes CASSNRGLGNTEAFF. V is TRBV19 and J is TRBJ1-1; D is perhaps TRBD1 (6 bases). V was shortened by 4 bases and J by 1 base, with 13 bases between the two germline ends. This CDR3 region has 15 residues. The germline CDR1 and CDR2 sequences are LNHDA and SQIVND (reference sequence).

The V call is TRBV13, the J call TRBJ2-3; 7 nucleotides line up with TRBD2. The CDR3 has 16 amino acids. V was clipped by 5 bases and J by 5 bases; unmatched bases: 13. Germline loops: CDR1 PRHDT, CDR2 FYEKMQ (reference sequence). The CDR3 region is CASSDLGGSARDTQYF. Here the CDR3 DNA reads TGTGCCAGCAGCGACCTGGGCGGGAGTGCCCGAGATACGCAGTATTTT.

This chain uses TRBV5-1 with TRBJ2-7; 8 bases match TRBD1. The trim removed 4 bases at V and 3 bases at J, leaving 6 bases unmatched. Germline assignment: CDR1 SGHRS and CDR2 YFSETQ. The CDR3 is 14 residues long. CDR3 in amino acids: CASSADRGLYEQYF. In DNA form, the CDR3 reads TGCGCCAGCAGCGCCGACAGGGGACTCTACGAGCAGTACTTC. Full variable domain (rest looked up from reference TRBV5-1 and TRBJ2-7): KAGVTQTPRYLIKTRGQQVTLSCSPISGHRSVSWYQQTPGQGLQFLFEYFSETQRNKGNFPGRFSGRQFSNSRSEMNVSTLELGDSALYLCASSADRGLYEQYFGPGTRLTVT.

The chain has TRBV7-8 and TRBJ2-7, with 11 bases lining up with TRBD2. Germline V CDR1 and CDR2: SGHVS, FQNEAQ. The CDR3 runs to 18 residues. J gave up 0 bases and V 0 bases, and 7 bases lay outside the gene matches. CDR3 DNA sequence: TGTGCCAGCAGCTTAGCCCTAGCGGGAGGCTCCTTCTCCTACGAGCAGTACTTC. Amino acids: CASSLALAGGSFSYEQYF.

V gene TRBV19 combines with J gene TRBJ1-5, with a weak D call TRBD1 (5 bases). The V gene lost 3 bases and the J gene lost 5 bases, with 11 bases spanning the gap. The CDR3 runs 14 residues. Germline values: CDR1 LNHDA, CDR2 SQIVND (reference sequence). CDR3 loop: CASSMGGRDQPQHF. CDR3 DNA sequence: TGTGCCAGTAGTATGGGGGGTAGGGATCAGCCCCAGCATTTT.

As to this clone: Within the sample, other DNA sequences also encode this same CDR3. The chain combines TRBV28 with TRBJ2-2; 10 positions agree with TRBD2. Trimming removed 2 bases from V and 5 bases from J; junction bases left unmatched: 2. This CDR3 has 15 amino acids. CDR1 and CDR2 from the germline V gene are MDHEN and SYDVKM. The CDR3 loop reads CASSLGAGGTGELFF. CDR3 bases: TGTGCCAGCAGTTTAGGAGCGGGAGGGACCGGGGAGCTGTTTTTT.